These 5 T cell receptor beta chains were sequenced from one sample in a study of T cells expressing NK-cell markers. TCRdb reprocessed the 5' RACE reads and keeps a single row for each CDR3 protein, giving no DNA. The sample includes 730 or so distinct CDR3 sequences. What was sequenced was blood T cells: a sorted CD56 or NKG2C T cell subset, CD4+ or CD8+ T cells, or bulk PBMC T cells (not recorded which). These receptors originate from a woman aged 18-70 years in good health.

Considering frequency, this clonotype is large (0.1 to 1%). The chain combines TRBV6-2 or TRBV6-3 with TRBJ2-2; the TCRdb call, TRBD1, lacks DNA for checking. This CDR3 is 15 amino acids long. CDR1 and CDR2 (germline): MNHEY, SVGEGT. CDR3: CASSAAGTDTGELFF.

This clonotype is deemed large (0.1 to 1%) by its frequency. The chain carries TRBV15 and TRBJ2-1; TCRdb reports TRBD1, a call that lacks DNA to check it against. CDR3 size: 15 residues. Germline-derived CDR1 and CDR2 are LNHNV and YYDKDF (reference sequence). The CDR3 spells CATSRQSGSPEEQFF.

Its frequency marks this clonotype as medium-sized (0.01 to 0.1%). The chain is built from TRBV6-5 and TRBJ1-1; absent DNA, TCRdb's TRBD1 call cannot be checked. The CDR3 runs 13 residues. Germline assignment: CDR1 MNHEY and CDR2 SVGAGI. Here the CDR3 reads CASSWDENTEAFF.

This clonotype is classed as medium-sized by frequency. The V gene is TRBV6-2 or TRBV6-3, the J gene TRBJ2-7; TCRdb designates TRBD1, a call that cannot be tested without DNA. Germline lookup yields CDR1 MNHEY and CDR2 SVGEGT. The CDR3 is made up of 14 amino acids. The CDR3 here is CASSSDTSSYEQYF.

This clonotype is identified as large (0.1 to 1%) from frequency. V gene TRBV20-1 combines with J gene TRBJ1-2; TCRdb picks TRBD1, but there is no DNA to check that call. Per the germline V gene, CDR1 is DFQATT and CDR2 is SNEGSKA (reference sequence). The CDR3 contains 14 residues. CDR3 amino acids: CSARGDRGDYGYTF.